Presented here are 14 T cell receptor beta chains from one specimen sequenced in a study of preoperative IRX-2 immunotherapy in early breast cancer. Treatment described: preoperative locoregional IRX-2 cytokine immunotherapy. The data were produced by immunoSEQ multiplex PCR, yet TCRdb's version contains in-frame clones alone and is incomplete. The sample holds 30,000 to 45,000 clones, about four fifths seen once. The specimen comprised lymph node tissue, sampled after IRX-2 immunotherapy. These receptors originate from a human donor with breast cancer.

The V and J genes are TRBV10-1 and TRBJ1-1, with D unclear. CDR3 length: 11 residues. Trimming left V 3 bases short and J 7 bases short, with 6 bases between. Germline V gene lookup returns CDR1 WNHNN and CDR2 SYGVQD (reference sequence). For the CDR3, the DNA is TGCGCCAGCAGTGATACCATTGAAGCTTTCTTT. Translating gives CASSDTIEAFF.

The rearrangement uses TRBV19 and TRBJ1-6; 8 bases match TRBD1. Trimming removed 3 bases from V and 0 bases from J; junction bases left unmatched: 16. The CDR3 runs to 21 residues. CDR1 is LNHDA, CDR2 SQIVND, per germline (reference sequence). Here the CDR3 DNA reads TGTGCCAGTAGTATCGCCGGGACAGGAGCGACAGGTTTCTCCTATAATTCACCCCTCCACTTT. Its translation: CASSIAGTGATGFSYNSPLHF.

The chain combines TRBV7-7 with TRBJ2-5, with 7 positions matching TRBD2. The CDR3 totals 16 residues. Germline loops: CDR1 SSHAT, CDR2 FNYEAQ (reference sequence). V lost 2 bases and J lost 1; bases outside the gene matches: 7. In DNA form, the CDR3 reads TGTGCCAGCAGCTTACATGGTCTAGCGGCCCAAGAGACCCAGTACTTC. Residues: CASSLHGLAAQETQYF.

The chain is built from TRBV29-1 and TRBJ2-7; 11 bases align to TRBD2. The CDR3 sequence is 13 residues long. CDR1 and CDR2 (germline): SQVTM, ANQGSEA. J was trimmed by 4 bases and V by 7 bases; bases with no gene match: 6. This CDR3 reads CSALAGGLYEQYF. The DNA for the CDR3 is TGCAGCGCATTAGCGGGGGGGCTGTACGAGCAGTACTTC.

The genes are TRBV7-8 and TRBJ2-1; D unresolved. Trimming stripped 8 bases from V and 0 bases from J, with 14 bases between. The CDR3 consists of 15 residues. Germline CDR1 is SGHVS and CDR2 is FQNEAQ. As DNA, the CDR3 is TGTGCCAGCGCGTACCTTCATAGCTCCTACAATGAGCAGTTCTTC. The encoded protein is CASAYLHSSYNEQFF.

V usage is TRBV15 and J usage is TRBJ1-4, with no clear D. V lost 0 bases and J lost 6, with 11 bases in between. The CDR3 extends over 15 amino acids. The V gene's germline CDR1 is LNHNV and CDR2 YYDKDF (reference sequence). The CDR3 nucleotides read TGTGCCACCAGCAGAGATCTAGGGCAGGATGAAAAACTGTTTTTT. Encoded protein: CATSRDLGQDEKLFF.

For the CDR3, the DNA is TGTGCCAGCAGCTTGGCTGGGGACAGGGGTTCACCCCTCCACTTT. Its protein is CASSLAGDRGSPLHF. The chain recombines TRBV11-3 with TRBJ1-6; 10 bases fit TRBD1. The CDR3 has 15 residues. Per the germline V gene, CDR1 is SGHNT and CDR2 is YENEEA. J gave up 9 bases and V 3 bases, and 5 bases lay outside the gene matches.

The V and J genes are TRBV18 and TRBJ1-2, with 7 bases fitting TRBD1. The CDR3 runs to 14 residues. Germline-derived CDR1 and CDR2 are KGHSH and LQKENI. Germline trimming cut 3 bases from V and 5 bases from J; bases unmatched to any gene: 6. CDR3 sequence: CASSPRDSRYGYTF. The CDR3, as DNA: TGTGCCAGCTCACCCCGGGACAGCAGATATGGCTACACCTTC.

The chain employs TRBV14 and TRBJ1-3, with 8 bases aligning to TRBD1. The CDR3 has 16 amino acids. Unmatched junction bases numbered 4, after V lost 0 bases and J lost 3 bases. Per the germline V gene, CDR1 is SGHDN and CDR2 is FVKESK. The chain's CDR3 is CASSQDLGTGGNTIYF. CDR3 coding DNA: TGTGCCAGCAGCCAAGATCTTGGGACAGGTGGAAACACCATATATTTT. The whole variable domain, filled in from reference TRBV14 and TRBJ1-3, reads EAGVTQFPSHSVIEKGQTVTLRCDPISGHDNLYWYRRVMGKEIKFLLHFVKESKQDESGMPNNRFLAERTGGTYSTLKVQPAELEDSGVYFCASSQDLGTGGNTIYFGEGSWLTVV.

This chain connects TRBV11-3 to TRBJ1-4, with D maybe TRBD1 (5 bases). Germline V gene sequence: CDR1 SGHNT, CDR2 YENEEA. The CDR3 extends over 15 amino acids. V shed 2 bases and J shed 8 bases, with 15 bases lying between them. This CDR3 is CASSLQGGLEEKLFF. The CDR3 DNA reads as TGTGCCAGCAGCTTACAGGGAGGGTTAGAAGAAAAACTGTTTTTT.

This chain links TRBV18 with TRBJ2-7; D gene unclear. V lost 6 bases and J 3 bases, leaving 15 bases between the germline ends. CDR3 length equals 14 residues. CDR1 and CDR2 (germline): KGHSH, LQKENI. The CDR3 spells CASSTTRNYYEQYF. The CDR3, as DNA: TGTGCCAGCTCGACGACAAGGAACTACTACGAGCAGTACTTC.

This rearrangement joins TRBV5-1 to TRBJ2-7; TRBD1 matches at 7 bases. The CDR3 has 15 residues. Germline loops: CDR1 SGHRS, CDR2 YFSETQ. V dropped 2 bases and J dropped 6; count of bases not matched to a gene: 11. In DNA form, the CDR3 reads TGCGCCAGCAGCTTACGACAGGGTATCTACCTCGAGCAGTACTTC. Encoded protein: CASSLRQGIYLEQYF.

The V call is TRBV6-4, the J call TRBJ2-7; D possibly corresponds to TRBD2 (6 bases). The V end was cut by 6 bases, the J end by 1 base, with 16 bases between. The CDR3 extends over 15 amino acids. The germline V gene has CDR1 MRHNA and CDR2 SNTAGT. The CDR3 DNA is TGTGCCAGCAGGTATGGGCAGGGAGGATCCTACGAGCAGTACTTC. It translates to CASRYGQGGSYEQYF.

The chain carries TRBV18 and TRBJ1-2, with TRBD1 identical over 12 bases. Per the germline V gene, CDR1 is KGHSH and CDR2 is LQKENI. The CDR3 consists of 16 residues. V lost 1 base, J lost 7 bases, and 7 bases stayed unmatched. Written as DNA, the CDR3 is TGTGCCAGCTCACCACGCCGGGACAGGGGGCCGGTTGGCTACACCTTC. This codes for CASSPRRDRGPVGYTF.